Listed here is a single T cell receptor beta chain. Its antigen is as yet unknown. Sequencing used immunoSEQ multiplex PCR; TCRdb keeps in-frame clones, though not all of them. The table shows about 320,000 clones, with about 86% occurring only once. This sample was taken from a study of Ad26.COV2.S vaccination and SARS-CoV-2 variants. The study's findings and limits: Reports say spike-specific CD8+ and CD4+ T cell responses covered substantial breadth after vaccination. Researchers reported similar non-spike TCR breadth in vaccine and placebo recipients.

Indicated treatment: about 20 received Ad26.COV2.S at low or high dose, single or two shots; about 5 received placebo; per-sample allocation not given. Day 63 following the first vaccine or placebo injection was when the samples were taken. The specimen comprised peripheral blood, sampled in a trial of Ad26.COV2.S vaccine versus placebo. The receptor's source is a person between 18 and 59 years old who received the Ad26.COV2.S COVID-19 vaccine or a placebo.

CDR3 nucleotide sequence: TGCGCCAGCACCTATAGCGGGGGGAACACCGGGGAGCTGTTTTTT. It translates to CASTYSGGNTGELFF. The chain employs TRBV5-1 and TRBJ2-2; 9 bases match TRBD2. The V gene end was trimmed by 6 bases and the J gene end by 1 base; junction bases not matched to a gene: 4. CDR1 is SGHRS and CDR2 is YFSETQ in the germline V gene. This CDR3 comprises 15 residues.